These T cell receptor beta chains were read from a single sample in a study of Graves' ophthalmopathy and Graves' hyperthyroidism. TCRdb reanalysed the multiplex PCR reads using MiXCR and keeps one entry per CDR3 protein. The data show more than 550,000 distinct CDR3 sequences, roughly 39% seen once. Sequenced material: peripheral blood. The receptors stem from an adult man with Graves' ophthalmopathy. CDR3s include the opening cysteine and the closing phenylalanine or tryptophan. Clone size is stated in some rows and not others, as once, few, many or a class when expanded.

v_gene	abundance	CDR3aa
TRBV5-1	many	CASSLDRPSQETQYF
TRBV7-9	many	CATSPYEQYF
TRBV7-9	.	CASSGQGPQHF
TRBV19	many	CASSPTRRGEQYF
TRBV7-6	many	CASSPPAGQPGGNTIYF
TRBV7-2	.	CASSPTTGSSYEQYF
TRBV19	few	CASSRPGAGSLYGYTF
TRBV20-1	many	CSARDRAGYGYTF
TRBV14	.	CASSQDLTSGAQETQYF
TRBV7-6	many	CASSLVAGNTGELFF